Listed below are T cell receptor beta chains from one sample, sequenced in a study of cytomegalovirus exposure and HLA in healthy donors. TCRdb keeps only in-frame clones here, not all; method: immunoSEQ multiplex PCR. This table has some 110,000 clones, around 88% appearing once. Sequencing was carried out using PBMCs. These receptors all stem from a man between 18 and 35 years old in good health and CMV-seronegative. The CDR3 runs from the conserved cysteine through the conserved F or W. D genes are given only for firm matches. Expanded clones get a size class; other rows say once, few or many, or leave the size out.

j_call | v_call | d_call | clone_size | cdr3_aa | cdr3_nt
TRBJ2-7 | TRBV5-1 | NA | NA | CASGKQLSGSSYEQYF | TGCGCCAGCGGAAAACAACTTAGCGGAAGCTCCTACGAGCAGTACTTC
TRBJ1-5 | TRBV29-1 | TRBD1 | NA | CSVMQGDQPQHF | TGCAGCGTTATGCAGGGGGATCAGCCCCAGCATTTT
TRBJ2-1 | TRBV15 | NA | NA | CATSRDNGGLNEQFF | TGTGCCACCAGCAGAGATAACGGGGGGCTCAATGAGCAGTTCTTC
TRBJ2-1 | TRBV4-2 | NA | NA | CASSQDVTTEQFF | TGTGCCAGCAGCCAAGATGTTACTACTGAGCAGTTCTTC
TRBJ2-3 | TRBV14 | NA | NA | CASSHRRTTSTDTQYF | TGTGCCAGCAGCCATAGGAGGACCACTAGCACAGATACGCAGTATTTT
TRBJ1-2 | TRBV19 | NA | NA | CASSRSGSGYTF | TGTGCCAGTAGTAGGTCCGGTAGCGGCTACACCTTC
TRBJ2-1 | TRBV11-2 | NA | NA | CASSLGGGNYNEQFF | TGTGCCAGCAGCTTAGGCGGAGGGAATTACAATGAGCAGTTCTTC
TRBJ2-2 | TRBV29-1 | TRBD1 | NA | CSVEDTGGAFTGELFF | TGCAGCGTTGAAGATACAGGGGGCGCTTTCACCGGGGAGCTGTTTTTT
TRBJ2-1 | TRBV20-1 | NA | NA | CSARGGGKQFF | TGCAGTGCTAGAGGGGGGGGCAAGCAGTTCTTC
TRBJ2-3 | TRBV11-3 | NA | NA | CASSPLPFTDTQYF | TGTGCCAGCAGCCCCCTTCCCTTCACAGATACGCAGTATTTT
TRBJ1-5 | TRBV5-1 | NA | once | CASSFSFDQPQHF | TGCGCCAGCAGCTTCAGTTTTGATCAGCCCCAGCATTTT
TRBJ1-2 | TRBV27 | TRBD1 | once | CASSFVGQAANYGYTF | TGTGCCAGCAGTTTCGTCGGACAGGCCGCTAACTATGGCTACACCTTC
TRBJ2-4 | TRBV15 | TRBD2 | NA | CATSREVAGLAKNIQYF | TGTGCCACCAGCAGAGAGGTAGCGGGGCTAGCCAAAAACATTCAGTACTTC
TRBJ1-2 | TRBV5-1 | TRBD1 | NA | CASSRGTGGYGYTF | TGCGCCAGCAGCAGGGGGACAGGGGGATATGGCTACACCTTC
TRBJ1-3 | TRBV28 | TRBD1 | NA | CAISTGASGNTIYF | TGTGCCATATCGACAGGGGCCTCTGGAAACACCATATATTTT
TRBJ2-5 | TRBV19 | TRBD1 | NA | CASSPPAPTGGKETQYF | TGTGCCAGTAGTCCTCCGGCCCCGACAGGGGGAAAAGAGACCCAGTACTTC
TRBJ2-3 | TRBV5-1 | NA | NA | CASSLGQATTDTQYF | TGCGCCAGCAGCTTGGGACAGGCCACCACAGATACGCAGTATTTT
TRBJ2-3 | TRBV6-1 | TRBD1 | NA | CASSDKAVGQATDTQYF | TGTGCCAGCAGTGATAAGGCTGTAGGACAGGCCACAGATACGCAGTATTTT
TRBJ1-1 | TRBV4-3 | TRBD1 | NA | CASSPRTGGHTEAFF | TGCGCCAGCAGCCCCCGGACAGGGGGACACACTGAAGCTTTCTTT
TRBJ2-2 | TRBV28 | NA | NA | CASIELNTGELFF | TGTGCCAGCATAGAGTTGAACACCGGGGAGCTGTTTTTT
TRBJ2-7 | TRBV19 | NA | few | CASSTDSADEQYF | TGTGCCAGTAGTACGGACAGCGCCGACGAGCAGTACTTC
TRBJ2-3 | TRBV28 | NA | NA | CASSSLSYTQYF | TGTGCCAGCAGTTCCCTGAGTTATACGCAGTATTTT
TRBJ2-1 | TRBV16 | TRBD2 | NA | CASSQPSGSSYNEQFF | TGTGCCAGCAGCCAACCTAGCGGTAGCTCCTACAATGAGCAGTTCTTC
TRBJ1-5 | TRBV5-1 | NA | NA | CASSPVSGGSGNQPQHF | TGCGCCAGCAGCCCGGTTTCGGGGGGAAGTGGCAATCAGCCCCAGCATTTT
TRBJ1-2 | TRBV5-6 | NA | NA | CASSSQPSLPGGYTF | TGTGCCAGCAGCTCCCAACCCTCTCTCCCGGGGGGCTACACCTTC
TRBJ2-7 | TRBV4-1 | TRBD2 | NA | CASSLTGTSISYEQYF | TGCGCCAGCAGCCTTACCGGGACTAGCATTTCCTACGAGCAGTACTTC
TRBJ2-2 | TRBV6-1 | TRBD1 | few | CASSTNRGSTGELFF | TGTGCCAGCAGCACGAACAGGGGAAGCACCGGGGAGCTGTTTTTT
TRBJ1-5 | TRBV4-1 | NA | NA | CASSPGRLLQDRKGSNQPQHF | TGCGCCAGCAGCCCTGGAAGATTACTTCAAGACAGAAAGGGGAGCAATCAGCCCCAGCATTTT
TRBJ1-5 | TRBV4-1 | NA | NA | CASSGAFMDNQPQHF | TGCGCCAGCAGTGGGGCTTTTATGGACAATCAGCCCCAGCATTTT
TRBJ2-1 | TRBV4-3 | TRBD1 | NA | CASSQDSLRGSSYNEQFF | TGCGCCAGCAGCCAAGATAGTCTCAGGGGGAGCTCCTACAATGAGCAGTTCTTC
TRBJ1-4 | TRBV2 | TRBD1 | NA | CASSDPRTGWYSAEKLFF | TGTGCCAGCAGCGACCCTAGGACAGGGTGGTACTCCGCTGAAAAACTGTTTTTT
TRBJ2-7 | TRBV27 | NA | NA | CASSWAAGYEQYF | TGTGCCAGCAGTTGGGCCGCGGGCTACGAGCAGTACTTC
TRBJ1-5 | TRBV7-9 | NA | NA | CASSLGTESLARNQPQHF | TGTGCCAGCAGCTTAGGCACAGAGAGTCTAGCTCGGAATCAGCCCCAGCATTTT
TRBJ2-1 | TRBV2 | TRBD2 | NA | CASSPLAGSDEQFF | TGTGCCAGCAGCCCCCTAGCGGGGAGCGATGAGCAGTTCTTC
TRBJ1-2 | TRBV5-1 | TRBD1 | NA | CASSVRQGTNYGYTF | TGCGCCAGCAGCGTTAGACAGGGCACTAACTATGGCTACACCTTC
TRBJ2-7 | TRBV7-6 | NA | NA | CASSLEPGLSDEQYF | TGTGCCAGCAGCTTAGAACCAGGGTTATCCGACGAGCAGTACTTC
TRBJ1-2 | TRBV27 | NA | NA | CASKKGDSYGYTF | TGTGCCAGCAAAAAAGGGGATTCCTATGGCTACACCTTC
TRBJ2-1 | TRBV6-1 | NA | NA | CASIFIGSLYNEQFF | TGTGCCAGCATTTTTATAGGGAGTTTATACAATGAGCAGTTCTTC
TRBJ1-2 | TRBV10-2 | NA | NA | CASRETPGYGYTF | TGCGCCAGCAGGGAGACCCCGGGCTATGGCTACACCTTC
TRBJ2-5 | TRBV25-1 | NA | NA | CASTPPGSQETQYF | TGTGCCAGCACCCCCCCGGGAAGCCAAGAGACCCAGTACTTC
TRBJ2-7 | TRBV28 | TRBD2 | NA | CASSPPSGGTYPLTYEQYF | TGTGCCAGCAGTCCTCCTAGCGGTGGGACCTACCCACTGACCTACGAGCAGTACTTC
TRBJ2-2 | TRBV18 | NA | NA | CASSPPQLANTGELFF | TGTGCCAGCTCACCACCGCAGCTAGCGAACACCGGGGAGCTGTTTTTT
TRBJ2-7 | TRBV19 | TRBD2 | NA | CASRLAGDYEQYF | TGTGCCAGTAGACTAGCGGGAGACTACGAGCAGTACTTC
TRBJ1-4 | TRBV11-2 | TRBD1 | NA | CASSWTGGREKLFF | TGTGCCAGCAGCTGGACAGGGGGCCGTGAAAAACTGTTTTTT
TRBJ1-5 | TRBV18 | NA | once | CASSLTQLLGGSNQPQHF | TGTGCCAGCTCACTAACACAGCTTCTGGGGGGGAGCAATCAGCCCCAGCATTTT
TRBJ2-7 | TRBV5-1 | NA | NA | CASSLAEGIYEQYF | TGCGCCAGCAGCTTGGCCGAGGGCATCTACGAGCAGTACTTC
TRBJ1-5 | TRBV7-2 | NA | once | CASSFNNQPQHF | TGTGCCAGCAGCTTTAATAATCAGCCCCAGCATTTT
TRBJ2-1 | TRBV5-4 | NA | NA | CASSGGAGAYNEQFF | TGTGCCAGCAGCGGGGGGGCGGGAGCCTACAATGAGCAGTTCTTC
TRBJ1-1 | TRBV5-8 | TRBD1 | NA | CATSKAWTGLNTEAFF | TGTGCCACCTCAAAAGCCTGGACAGGTTTGAACACTGAAGCTTTCTTT
TRBJ1-4 | TRBV29-1 | NA | NA | CSASDGGRDEKLFF | TGCAGCGCATCGGACGGAGGGAGGGATGAAAAACTGTTTTTT
TRBJ2-7 | TRBV13 | TRBD1 | NA | CASSLVNSGTGFF | TGTGCCAGCAGCTTAGTCAATTCTGGGACAGGGTTTTTC
TRBJ2-2 | TRBV2 | TRBD2 | once | CASSDRGAGELFF | TGTGCCAGCAGTGATCGGGGGGCCGGGGAGCTGTTTTTT
TRBJ2-5 | TRBV5-4 | TRBD2 | NA | CAIQEEGGRFQETQYF | TGTGCCATCCAGGAGGAAGGCGGGAGGTTCCAAGAGACCCAGTACTTC